Shown below are 22 T cell receptor beta chains from a single sample sequenced in a study of molecular identifiers for immune sequencing clone quantification. One entry per CDR3 protein results from TCRdb running MiXCR on the PCR reads. Here the sample spans about 630,000 distinct CDR3 sequences, about 25% being singletons. The sample taken for sequencing was naive CD8+ T cells from blood, with Jurkat cell RNA spiked in. Sample subset: FACS-sorted CD8+CD4-CCR7+CD45RA+ naive T cells. These receptors all come from a human donor in good health. Some libraries in this study had Jurkat cell RNA spiked in.

About this clonotype: This clone may be a read error of a much larger clone one base away. Here the CDR3 reads CASSSRDGEPQYF. The DNA for the CDR3 is TGTGCCAGCAGCTCCAGGGATGGGGAGCCCCAGTACTTC. The chain combines TRBV7-6 with TRBJ2-5; D possibly uses TRBD1 or TRBD2 (5 bases each). The CDR3 extends over 13 amino acids. Germline V gene data show CDR1 as SGHVS and CDR2 as FNYEAQ. V was shortened by 4 bases and J by 9 bases, with 15 bases between the two germline ends.

As for this clonotype: The junction departs from germline at one end; a sequencing error may be responsible. The chain links TRBV7-6 to TRBJ1-4; D is unclear. Germline V gene lookup returns CDR1 SGHVS and CDR2 FNYEAQ. The CDR3 runs to 14 residues. The CDR3 sequence: CASSLGAGNEKLSF. CDR3 nucleotide sequence: TGTGCCAGCAGCTTAGGAGCAGGAAATGAAAAACTGTCTTTT. Filled out from reference TRBV7-6 and TRBJ1-4, the complete variable domain reads GAGVSQSPRYKVTKRGQDVALRCDPISGHVSLYWYRQALGQGPEFLTYFNYEAQQDKSGLPNDRFSAERPEGSISTLTIQRTEQRDSAMYRCASSLGAGNEKLSFGSGTQLSVL.

This chain joins TRBV27 and TRBJ2-1; the D is unclear. The germline V gene has CDR1 MNHEY and CDR2 SMNVEV (reference sequence). This CDR3 comprises 14 residues. Trimming pared 6 bases from V and 3 bases from J, leaving 12 bases between. The CDR3 reads CASRPPELYNEQFF. The CDR3 nucleotides are TGTGCCAGCAGACCTCCCGAACTCTACAATGAGCAGTTCTTC.

The chain employs TRBV27 and TRBJ2-7; D is perhaps TRBD1 (7 bases). The germline V gene encodes CDR1 MNHEY and CDR2 SMNVEV (reference sequence). Trimming left V 4 bases short and J 3 bases short, with 19 bases between. This CDR3 region has 16 residues. The CDR3 DNA reads as TGTGCCAGCAGTTCAGCTCAGGGGGGTTTGGTCTACGAGCAGTACTTC. Encoded protein: CASSSAQGGLVYEQYF.

This clonotype was detected only a few times. The chain combines TRBV5-1 with TRBJ2-5; D is uncertain. This CDR3 comprises 16 residues. The V and J ends lost 0 bases and 2 bases respectively, with 14 bases between them. The V gene's germline CDR1 is SGHRS and CDR2 YFSETQ. The CDR3 DNA follows: TGCGCCAGCAGCTTGGGTGACCCGAGGCCTCAAGAGACCCAGTACTTC. It specifies CASSLGDPRPQETQYF.

A remark on this clonotype: With a much larger clone just one base away, this may be a read error. Written as DNA, the CDR3 is TGTGCCAGCAGCTTGGACAGTGGCCACGAGCAGTACTTC. This gives the protein CASSLDSGHEQYF. The rearrangement links TRBV5-3 to TRBJ2-7; TRBD1 might be the D (6 bases). TRBV5-3 qualifies as an ORF whose function is uncertain. The CDR3 spans 13 residues.

This clonotype was observed many times. The chain has TRBV12-5 and TRBJ2-1, with 10 bases identical to TRBD1. J was trimmed by 8 bases and V by 2 bases; bases with no gene match: 6. CDR1 is LGHNT, CDR2 FRNRAP, per germline. The CDR3 is 15 residues long. The CDR3 sequence: CASGLMTGGMDEQFF. DNA of the CDR3: TGTGCTAGTGGTTTGATGACAGGGGGCATGGATGAGCAGTTCTTC.

This chain uses TRBV4-3 with TRBJ2-7, with 10 positions matching TRBD1. Trimming cost V 0 bases and J 3 bases; bases outside gene matches: 11. The germline gives CDR1 LGHNA, CDR2 YSLEER. CDR3 length: 18 amino acids. As DNA, the CDR3 is TGCGCCAGCAGCCAAGATCGGATCGGGACAGGGGACTTCTACGAGCAGTACTTC. Protein sequence: CASSQDRIGTGDFYEQYF.

This chain connects TRBV4-3 to TRBJ2-3; 10 bases are a match to TRBD2. The germline CDR1 and CDR2 sequences are LGHNA and YSLEER. After removal of 0 bases from V and 8 bases from J, the junction contained 17 bases not matched to a gene. This CDR3 has 19 residues. CDR3 in amino acids: CASSQDGVAGGRGVGTQYF. Written as DNA, the CDR3 is TGCGCCAGCAGCCAAGATGGGGTAGCGGGGGGCCGCGGTGTAGGTACGCAGTATTTT.

This clonotype was picked up many times. The chain joins TRBV15 to TRBJ1-6, with TRBD1 matching over 7 bases. Germline CDR1 and CDR2: LNHNV and YYDKDF (reference sequence). The CDR3 runs 16 residues. Trimming cost V 2 bases and J 10 bases; bases outside gene matches: 11. The CDR3 loop is CATSRTTTGVLSPLHF. In nucleotides, the CDR3 is TGTGCCACCAGCAGAACAACTACAGGGGTTTTATCACCCCTCCACTTT.

This clonotype turned up a few times. V usage is TRBV7-2 and J usage is TRBJ2-7; TRBD2 aligns across 8 bases. This CDR3 is built from 14 residues. Germline CDR1 is SGHTA and CDR2 is FQGNSA. Trimming cost V 5 bases and J 2 bases; bases outside gene matches: 5. The chain's CDR3 is CASSGRGEAYEQYF. The CDR3 coding sequence is TGTGCCAGCAGCGGGCGGGGGGAGGCCTACGAGCAGTACTTC.

The gene calls are TRBV24-1 and TRBJ2-1, with no clear D. The CDR3 has 14 residues. Germline assignment: CDR1 KGHDR and CDR2 SFDVKD. Trimming removed 4 bases from V and 2 bases from J, with 8 bases in between. The CDR3 sequence is CATSDSTTYNEQFF. In DNA, the CDR3 is TGTGCCACCAGTGACTCGACGACCTACAATGAGCAGTTCTTC.

The rearrangement links TRBV5-3 to TRBJ1-2, with 7 bases lining up with TRBD1. TRBV5-3 is treated as an ORF (open reading frame) with a function not yet certain. This CDR3 spans 15 amino acids. V shed 4 bases and J 5 bases; nucleotides not matched to a gene: 11. The CDR3 DNA is TGTGCCAGAAGCCTGGGACAGCGAAAACATTATGGCTACACCTTC. This encodes CARSLGQRKHYGYTF.

The CDR3 bases are TGTGCCAGTAGTATCACCGGGACTAGCGGGATAAGCCCCTACGAGCAGTACTTC. Translation: CASSITGTSGISPYEQYF. The chain has TRBV19 and TRBJ2-7, with TRBD2 identical over 13 bases. CDR3 length: 18 amino acids. In germline, CDR1 is LNHDA, CDR2 SQIVND (reference sequence). V shed 3 bases and J 2 bases; nucleotides not matched to a gene: 10. The variable domain in full, with the rest retrieved from reference TRBV19 and TRBJ2-7, is DGGITQSPKYLFRKEGQNVTLSCEQNLNHDAMYWYRQDPGQGLRLIYYSQIVNDFQKGDIAEGYSVSREKKESFPLTVTSAQKNPTAFYLCASSITGTSGISPYEQYFGPGTRLTVT.

This clonotype was seen only a few times. This clone may be a read error of a much larger clone one base away. The rearrangement links TRBV6-5 to TRBJ2-3; 7 bases fit TRBD2. Germline CDR1 reads MNHEY; CDR2 reads SVGAGI. This CDR3 region has 17 residues. In nucleotides, the CDR3 is TGTGCCAGCAGTTACCACGTGGGCGGGGGTGGCACAGATGCGCAGTATTTT. Its translation: CASSYHVGGGGTDAQYF.

With respect to this clonotype: A read error may produce the germline difference seen at one junction end. This chain connects TRBV6-5 to TRBJ1-4; D is unresolved. The CDR3 covers 16 residues. Germline lookup yields CDR1 MNHEY and CDR2 SVGAGI. CDR3 protein: CASSSPSGLGNEKPFF. Written as DNA, the CDR3 is TGTGCCAGCAGTTCCCCCTCGGGGTTGGGTAATGAAAAACCGTTTTTT.

In the case of this clonotype: A much larger clone lies a single base off, so this may be a read error. The J gene is TRBJ1-3, the V gene TRBV5-1; D gene uncertain. Germline V CDR1 and CDR2: SGHRS, YFSETQ. The CDR3 is made up of 15 amino acids. The CDR3 reads CASSATESSGNTKYF. CDR3 in DNA: TGCGCCAGCAGCGCGACGGAGAGCTCTGGAAACACCAAATATTTT.

This clonotype has a handful of counts. The chain recombines TRBV11-2 with TRBJ1-1; D is possibly TRBD1 (6 bases). Germline-derived CDR1 and CDR2 are SGHAT and FQNNGV. With 1 base removed from V and 0 bases from J, the gap between germline ends came to 15 bases. The CDR3 has 17 residues. The CDR3 sequence is CASSLGGQSFLNTEAFF. Here the CDR3 DNA reads TGTGCCAGCAGCTTAGGCGGACAGAGTTTTTTGAACACTGAAGCTTTCTTT.

About this clonotype: One end of the junction varies from germline; a read error may be responsible. The rearrangement joins TRBV7-9 to TRBJ1-1; D is unresolved. The germline V gene has CDR1 SEHNR and CDR2 FQNEAQ (reference sequence). This CDR3 region has 12 residues. CDR3 in DNA: TGTGCCAGAAGCTTCGGGGACACTGAAGCTTTCTTT. Translation gives CARSFGDTEAFF.

Notes on this clonotype: It may be a read error: a sequence one base away is much more abundant. This chain uses TRBV11-3 with TRBJ2-7; D could derive from TRBD1 or TRBD2 (5 bases each). In germline, CDR1 is SGHNT, CDR2 YENEEA. The CDR3 totals 15 residues. DNA for the CDR3: TGTGCCAGCCGCTTGGACACCGGGAACTCCTACGAGCAGTACTTC. This sequence encodes CASRLDTGNSYEQYF.

This clonotype occurred many times. The chain couples TRBV4-3 to TRBJ2-3, with 9 bases that match TRBD1. The CDR3 runs to 17 residues. CDR1 and CDR2 from the germline V gene are LGHNA and YSLEER. J was trimmed by 4 bases and V by 0 bases; bases with no gene match: 8. The CDR3 DNA follows: TGCGCCAGCAGCCAAGACCGCACAGGGGGCGCCTCAGATACGCAGTATTTT. It is translated as CASSQDRTGGASDTQYF.

This clonotype was counted ten times or more. The chain combines TRBV9 with TRBJ1-1; no definite D call. The V gene's germline CDR1 is SGDLS and CDR2 YYNGEE. Trimming pared 4 bases from V and 4 bases from J, leaving 14 bases between. The CDR3 length is 14 residues. For the CDR3, the DNA is TGTGCCAGCAGCCCAGTGGCTGGGAGCACTGAAGCTTTCTTT. It encodes CASSPVAGSTEAFF.